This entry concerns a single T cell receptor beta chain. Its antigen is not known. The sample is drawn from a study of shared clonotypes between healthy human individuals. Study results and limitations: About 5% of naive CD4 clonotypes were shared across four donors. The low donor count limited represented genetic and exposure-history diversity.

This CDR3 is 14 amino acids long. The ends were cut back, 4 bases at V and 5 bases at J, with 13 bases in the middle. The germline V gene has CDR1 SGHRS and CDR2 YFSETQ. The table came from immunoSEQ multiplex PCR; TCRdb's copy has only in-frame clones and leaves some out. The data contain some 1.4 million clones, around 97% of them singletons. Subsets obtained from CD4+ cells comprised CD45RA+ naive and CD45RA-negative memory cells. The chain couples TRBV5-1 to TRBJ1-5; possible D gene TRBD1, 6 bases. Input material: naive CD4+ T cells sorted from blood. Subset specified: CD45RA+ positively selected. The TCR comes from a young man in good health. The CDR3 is CASSEGGGDQPQHF. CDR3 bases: TGCGCCAGCAGCGAAGGGGGGGGAGATCAGCCCCAGCATTTT.